This record looks at one TCR beta chain sequence and its context. The Seattle patients joined while their infection was active and were tracked longitudinally afterward. Repertoires were generated with immunoSEQ multiplex PCR, while TCRdb's copy carries only in-frame clones and drops some. This table has approximately 460,000 clones, about 88% appearing once. V lost 4 bases and J 3 bases, leaving 12 bases between the germline ends. The CDR3 extends over 15 amino acids. Germline lookup yields CDR1 KGHDR and CDR2 SFDVKD. This sample was taken from a study of blood T cell repertoires in COVID-19. On the study more broadly: Collection of acute and convalescent COVID-19 samples took place in the United States, Italy and Spain. Sources were T cells, B-cell-depleted T cells, or PBMCs; the material itself was cDNA or gDNA.

The material sequenced was peripheral blood. The J gene is TRBJ2-1, the V gene TRBV24-1; tentatively, D is TRBD1 (6 bases). This sequence was found in a man aged 18 to 30 with COVID-19, enrolled during active disease. DNA for the CDR3: TGTGCCACCAGTGACGTTAAAGGGGGCTACAATGAGCAGTTCTTC. Its protein product is CATSDVKGGYNEQFF.